The 20 T cell receptor beta chains presented below share a single source sample, sequenced in a study of shared clonotypes between healthy human individuals. Some clones are missing from TCRdb's copy, which holds only in-frame ones; the method was immunoSEQ multiplex PCR. The sample shows 2,100,000 or so clones, more than 90% of them seen only once. Sequenced material: naive CD4+ T cells sorted from blood. The subset was: CD45RA+ positively selected. Every receptor here comes from a man aged 18 to 29 in good health.

The chain carries TRBV11-2 and TRBJ2-1; D call uncertain. V lost 1 base to trimming and J lost 2 bases, with 9 bases between them. Germline V gene data show CDR1 as SGHAT and CDR2 as FQNNGV. This CDR3 has 15 residues. CDR3 loop: CASSLASVTYNEQFF. Here the CDR3 DNA reads TGTGCCAGCAGCTTAGCGTCCGTCACCTACAATGAGCAGTTCTTC.

A single count supports this clone. This chain connects TRBV5-1 to TRBJ1-1; D gene ambiguous. Looked up from germline, CDR1 is SGHRS and CDR2 is YFSETQ. The CDR3 has 14 amino acids. V was pared by 4 bases and J by 4 bases, with 14 bases between. The CDR3, as DNA: TGCGCCAGCAGCCCACGGGGAGGCAGCACTGAAGCTTTCTTT. It is translated as CASSPRGGSTEAFF.

This clone is a singleton in its sample. The J gene is TRBJ2-5, the V gene TRBV6-5, with D perhaps matching TRBD2 (5 bases). Trimming left V 7 bases short and J 6 bases short, with 9 bases between. Looked up from germline, CDR1 is MNHEY and CDR2 is SVGAGI. The CDR3 has 11 residues. The CDR3 reads CASKGSQTQYF. The CDR3 nucleotides are TGTGCCAGCAAAGGGAGCCAGACCCAGTACTTC.

This clone was detected a few times. J is TRBJ1-1 and V is TRBV6-5, with D uncertain. Germline V CDR1 and CDR2: MNHEY, SVGAGI. Trimming removed 8 bases from V and 1 base from J, with 11 bases in between. The CDR3 is 13 amino acids. The CDR3 spells CASGSTTNTEAFF. Here the CDR3 DNA reads TGTGCCAGCGGGAGCACTACGAACACTGAAGCTTTCTTT.

Details on this clone: In the same sample, other DNA sequences code for this CDR3. The V and J genes are TRBV4-1 and TRBJ2-7; D possibly corresponds to TRBD1 (6 bases). The CDR3 consists of 15 residues. The V gene lost 1 base and the J gene lost 0 bases, with 10 bases spanning the gap. Germline V gene data show CDR1 as MGHRA and CDR2 as YSYEKL. The CDR3 spells CASSQVGQSSYEQYF. Written as DNA, the CDR3 is TGCGCCAGCAGCCAAGTTGGACAGAGCTCCTACGAGCAGTACTTC.

The gene calls are TRBV5-1 and TRBJ1-4, with 9 bases matching TRBD1. Germline-derived CDR1 and CDR2 are SGHRS and YFSETQ. The CDR3 sequence is 13 residues long. The V and J ends lost 5 bases and 8 bases, in that order; junction bases with no gene match: 4. For the CDR3, the DNA is TGCGCCAGCAGTACAGGGGGCGAGGAAAAACTGTTTTTT. Amino acid sequence: CASSTGGEEKLFF.

The chain joins TRBV5-4 to TRBJ2-2; D is uncertain. Germline loops: CDR1 SGHNT, CDR2 YYREEE (reference sequence). The CDR3 has 14 amino acids. V was pared by 4 bases and J by 2 bases, with 9 bases between. The DNA of the CDR3 is TGTGCCAGCAGCGTACAGAGAAACACCGGGGAGCTGTTTTTT. Residues: CASSVQRNTGELFF.

The chain links TRBV7-2 to TRBJ2-6; D could derive from TRBD1 or TRBD2 (5 bases each). The V gene lost 4 bases and the J gene lost 2 bases, with 9 bases spanning the gap. CDR1 and CDR2 from the germline V gene are SGHTA and FQGNSA. The length of the CDR3 is 15 residues. The CDR3 loop reads CASSSQGAGANVLTF. The CDR3 DNA sequence: TGTGCCAGCAGCTCCCAGGGAGCTGGGGCCAACGTCCTGACTTTC.

The chain recombines TRBV4-2 with TRBJ2-5; no clear D. CDR3 length: 14 residues. In germline, CDR1 is LGHNA, CDR2 YNFKEQ. Trimming pared 0 bases from V and 1 base from J, leaving 6 bases between. The CDR3 sequence: CASSQEKIQETQYF. The CDR3 region has the DNA TGTGCCAGCAGCCAAGAAAAAATCCAAGAGACCCAGTACTTC.

This chain links TRBV10-3 with TRBJ1-1; perhaps TRBD1 as D (6 bases). The CDR3 runs 15 residues. Germline CDR1 reads ENHRY; CDR2 reads SYGVKD. With 3 bases removed from V and 1 base from J, the gap between germline ends came to 12 bases. CDR3 in DNA: TGTGCCATCAGTGACCCGGGGGCGGCGAACACTGAAGCTTTCTTT. Protein product: CAISDPGAANTEAFF.

This clone occurred once. This chain joins TRBV5-8 and TRBJ1-2; D gene uncertain. The CDR3 sequence is 15 residues long. Trimming left V 4 bases short and J 3 bases short, with 16 bases between. CDR1 SGHTS and CDR2 YDEGEE come from the germline V gene. CDR3 protein: CASSPLERVHYGYTF. CDR3 nucleotides: TGTGCCAGCAGCCCGTTGGAAAGGGTCCACTATGGCTACACCTTC.

On this clone: Other DNA sequences in the same sample also yield this CDR3. The J gene is TRBJ2-5, the V gene TRBV11-2, with TRBD2 as a possible D gene (6 bases). The CDR3 is 13 residues long. The V end was cut by 5 bases, the J end by 1 base, with 8 bases between. Germline values: CDR1 SGHAT, CDR2 FQNNGV. CDR3 residues: CASSQGLQETQYF. The CDR3 DNA follows: TGTGCCAGCAGCCAGGGACTCCAAGAGACCCAGTACTTC.

Notes on this clone: Distinct nucleotide sequences in the sample also encode this CDR3. The chain joins TRBV30 to TRBJ1-2; TRBD1 is a possible D gene (5 bases). Trimming left V 0 bases short and J 4 bases short, with 9 bases between. Germline V gene sequence: CDR1 GTSNPN, CDR2 SVGIG (reference sequence). The CDR3 covers 13 residues. Written as DNA, the CDR3 is TGTGCCTGGAGTGTACGGGGACGCTATGGCTACACCTTC. Its protein is CAWSVRGRYGYTF.

As for this clone: This sample also contains other DNA sequences that code for the same CDR3. The chain employs TRBV28 and TRBJ1-5; D remains unclear. This CDR3 region has 14 residues. V lost 2 bases and J 7 bases, leaving 12 bases between the germline ends. Germline CDR1 and CDR2: MDHEN and SYDVKM. The CDR3, as DNA: TGTGCCAGCAGTTTACGGACCCTCCACCAGCCCCAGCATTTT. As protein: CASSLRTLHQPQHF.

In this sample, this clone turned up a few times. This rearrangement joins TRBV2 to TRBJ1-2, with 7 bases lining up with TRBD1. The CDR3 has 15 amino acids. The germline V gene encodes CDR1 SNHLY and CDR2 FYNNEI. J lost 0 bases, V lost 4 bases, and 5 bases had no gene match. CDR3: CASSGGTATNYGYTF. The CDR3 coding sequence is TGTGCCAGCAGTGGAGGGACAGCCACTAACTATGGCTACACCTTC.

This rearrangement joins TRBV7-2 to TRBJ1-5, with 10 positions matching TRBD1. J lost 2 bases, V lost 3 bases, and 7 bases had no gene match. Germline V CDR1 and CDR2: SGHTA, FQGNSA. This CDR3 has 17 residues. The CDR3 DNA is TGTGCCAGCAGCTTTATGGGACAGGGGTTCGGCAATCAGCCCCAGCATTTT. As protein: CASSFMGQGFGNQPQHF.

The chain joins TRBV30 to TRBJ2-1, with 10 bases matching TRBD2. The CDR3 spans 16 residues. Germline CDR1 GTSNPN, CDR2 SVGIG (reference sequence). The J segment lost 15 bases and the V segment lost 0 bases, leaving 17 bases of the junction unmatched. CDR3 protein: CAWSVLGLAEGNGRFF. CDR3 coding DNA: TGTGCCTGGAGTGTACTAGGACTAGCGGAGGGGAATGGACGGTTCTTC.

The chain links TRBV5-1 to TRBJ2-1; no definite D call. The germline gives CDR1 SGHRS, CDR2 YFSETQ. CDR3 length: 11 residues. V lost 4 bases, J lost 8 bases, and 7 bases lay in between. Here the CDR3 reads CASSPAYEQFF. The CDR3, as DNA: TGCGCCAGCAGCCCCGCCTATGAGCAGTTCTTC.

Comment on this clone: At the DNA level, this CDR3 is encoded by other sequences in the same sample as well. The rearrangement joins TRBV5-1 to TRBJ2-3; D unresolved. V gave up 0 bases and J gave up 2 bases, with 10 bases separating them. Germline CDR1 reads SGHRS; CDR2 reads YFSETQ. This CDR3 comprises 15 residues. CDR3 region: CASSLGGDPTDTQYF. DNA for the CDR3: TGCGCCAGCAGCTTGGGTGGGGATCCCACAGATACGCAGTATTTT. The variable domain in full, with the rest retrieved from reference TRBV5-1 and TRBJ2-3, is KAGVTQTPRYLIKTRGQQVTLSCSPISGHRSVSWYQQTPGQGLQFLFEYFSETQRNKGNFPGRFSGRQFSNSRSEMNVSTLELGDSALYLCASSLGGDPTDTQYFGPGTRLTVL.

The J gene is TRBJ2-2, the V gene TRBV29-1; D remains unclear. Germline CDR1 and CDR2: SQVTM and ANQGSEA. V dropped 6 bases and J dropped 4 bases, with 12 bases sitting between them. The CDR3 has 13 amino acids. CDR3 sequence: CSVATVSTGELFF. The CDR3 nucleotides read TGCAGCGTGGCAACGGTGAGCACCGGGGAGCTGTTTTTT.